These T cell receptor beta chains were read from a single sample in a study of OX40 agonist ivuxolimab in advanced cancers. Some clones are missing from TCRdb's copy, which holds only in-frame ones; the method was immunoSEQ multiplex PCR. The table includes approximately 86,000 clones, 86% detected once. The specimen comprised CD4+ or CD8+ T cells sorted from blood, sampled in a trial of the OX40 agonist ivuxolimab. All receptors come from an adult with an advanced solid tumor such as melanoma, head and neck, liver or kidney cancer. Both conserved end residues are part of each CDR3. The order of the fields is CDR3 length, V gene, J gene, clone size, D gene, CDR3 DNA, CDR3 protein. The D gene is left open where the match is weak. Clone size is given for some rows only: seen once, a few or many times, or a class if the clone is expanded.

CDR3 length: 14
V gene: TRBV7-3
J gene: TRBJ1-1
clone size: .
D gene: .
CDR3 DNA: TGTGCCAGCAGCTCGACAGCAGGTCTTTCTGAAGCTTTCTTT
CDR3 protein: CASSSTAGLSEAFF

CDR3 length: 14
V gene: TRBV7-2
J gene: TRBJ1-1
clone size: .
D gene: .
CDR3 DNA: TGTGCCAGCAGTCCTGACAGAGCGAACACTGAAGCTTTCTTT
CDR3 protein: CASSPDRANTEAFF

CDR3 length: 17
V gene: TRBV5-1
J gene: TRBJ1-2
clone size: .
D gene: TRBD1
CDR3 DNA: TGCGCCAGCAGCTTGGGATCGGTGACAGGGGGTTCCTATGGCTACACCTTC
CDR3 protein: CASSLGSVTGGSYGYTF

CDR3 length: 16
V gene: TRBV7-8
J gene: TRBJ2-7
clone size: .
D gene: TRBD1
CDR3 DNA: TGTGCCAGCACCCTAACCGGGACAGGGGCTTCCTACGAGCAGTACTTC
CDR3 protein: CASTLTGTGASYEQYF

CDR3 length: 15
V gene: TRBV9
J gene: TRBJ1-1
clone size: .
D gene: .
CDR3 DNA: TGTGCCAGCAGCGTTGAAGCTTGGATTGACACTGAAGCTTTCTTT
CDR3 protein: CASSVEAWIDTEAFF

CDR3 length: 13
V gene: TRBV7-3
J gene: TRBJ1-1
clone size: .
D gene: .
CDR3 DNA: TGTGCCAGCAGCTTAACAGAGAACACTGAAGCTTTCTTT
CDR3 protein: CASSLTENTEAFF

CDR3 length: 16
V gene: TRBV6-5
J gene: TRBJ2-1
clone size: .
D gene: .
CDR3 DNA: TGTGCCAGCAGTTACTCCCCGTCCCAATCCTACAATGAGCAGTTCTTC
CDR3 protein: CASSYSPSQSYNEQFF

CDR3 length: 16
V gene: TRBV9
J gene: TRBJ2-2
clone size: .
D gene: TRBD2
CDR3 DNA: TGTGCCAGCAGCGTAGAAGGGACTAGAAAGACCGGGGAGCTGTTTTTT
CDR3 protein: CASSVEGTRKTGELFF

CDR3 length: 16
V gene: TRBV5-6
J gene: TRBJ2-3
clone size: .
D gene: .
CDR3 DNA: TGTGCCAGCAGCTTGGCCGGGACTCAACGGGCAGATACGCAGTATTTT
CDR3 protein: CASSLAGTQRADTQYF

CDR3 length: 14
V gene: TRBV6-5
J gene: TRBJ1-1
clone size: .
D gene: .
CDR3 DNA: TGTGCCAGCAGTTACTCGAGGGGGGTAACTGAAGCTTTCTTT
CDR3 protein: CASSYSRGVTEAFF

CDR3 length: 15
V gene: TRBV5-1
J gene: TRBJ1-1
clone size: .
D gene: TRBD1
CDR3 DNA: TGCGCCAGCAAATCAGGGGGTCTCATGAACACTGAAGCTTTCTTT
CDR3 protein: CASKSGGLMNTEAFF

CDR3 length: 14
V gene: TRBV9
J gene: TRBJ1-1
clone size: .
D gene: .
CDR3 DNA: TGTGCCAGCAGCGTAGTTACGGCCCACACTGAAGCTTTCTTT
CDR3 protein: CASSVVTAHTEAFF

CDR3 length: 13
V gene: TRBV5-1
J gene: TRBJ1-1
clone size: .
D gene: .
CDR3 DNA: TGCGCCAGCAGCTTGGACGGCCAGGGCGGAGCTTTCTTT
CDR3 protein: CASSLDGQGGAFF

CDR3 length: 13
V gene: TRBV11-3
J gene: TRBJ1-1
clone size: once
D gene: .
CDR3 DNA: TGTGCCAGCAGCTACCGGGGGTACACTGAAGCTTTCTTT
CDR3 protein: CASSYRGYTEAFF

CDR3 length: 15
V gene: TRBV30
J gene: TRBJ2-3
clone size: .
D gene: .
CDR3 DNA: TGTGCCTGGACCGCCCGGAAGGACTCCACAGATACGCAGTATTTT
CDR3 protein: CAWTARKDSTDTQYF

CDR3 length: 14
V gene: TRBV19
J gene: TRBJ2-4
clone size: .
D gene: TRBD1
CDR3 DNA: TGTGCCAGTAGGGAGACAGGGTCCCAAAACATTCAGTACTTC
CDR3 protein: CASRETGSQNIQYF

CDR3 length: 16
V gene: TRBV7-9
J gene: TRBJ2-1
clone size: .
D gene: .
CDR3 DNA: TGTGCCAGCAGCTTGCGCACTACGTACACCTACAATGAGCAGTTCTTC
CDR3 protein: CASSLRTTYTYNEQFF

CDR3 length: 15
V gene: TRBV9
J gene: TRBJ2-2
clone size: .
D gene: .
CDR3 DNA: TGTGCCAGCAGCAAAGACACACTCAACACCGGGGAGCTGTTTTTT
CDR3 protein: CASSKDTLNTGELFF

CDR3 length: 14
V gene: TRBV6-1
J gene: TRBJ2-1
clone size: .
D gene: .
CDR3 DNA: TGTGCCAGCACAACTCCCGGTAAATACAATGAGCAGTTCTTC
CDR3 protein: CASTTPGKYNEQFF

CDR3 length: 12
V gene: TRBV14
J gene: TRBJ2-5
clone size: .
D gene: .
CDR3 DNA: TGTGCCAGCAGCCAAGATCGGGGGCGGGTGTACTTC
CDR3 protein: CASSQDRGRVYF

CDR3 length: 11
V gene: TRBV4-2
J gene: TRBJ1-1
clone size: .
D gene: .
CDR3 DNA: TGTGCCAGCAGCCAAGGCGCCTGGGCTTTCTTT
CDR3 protein: CASSQGAWAFF

CDR3 length: 17
V gene: TRBV11-2
J gene: TRBJ2-6
clone size: .
D gene: .
CDR3 DNA: TGTGCCAGCAGCTTAGATTCCGGGACGTCTGGGGCCAACGTCCTGACTTTC
CDR3 protein: CASSLDSGTSGANVLTF

CDR3 length: 16
V gene: TRBV6-1
J gene: TRBJ1-2
clone size: .
D gene: TRBD1
CDR3 DNA: TGTGCCAGCAGTGAAGGGACAGGGGGCGCGGTCTATGGCTACACCTTC
CDR3 protein: CASSEGTGGAVYGYTF

CDR3 length: 16
V gene: TRBV2
J gene: TRBJ2-5
clone size: .
D gene: .
CDR3 DNA: TGTGCCAGCAGCTTAGGATACAGGGCAGCTCAAGAGACCCAGTACTTC
CDR3 protein: CASSLGYRAAQETQYF

CDR3 length: 14
V gene: TRBV6-5
J gene: TRBJ2-1
clone size: .
D gene: TRBD1
CDR3 DNA: TGTGCCAGCAGTCGACAGGGGATTGCCAATGAGCAGTTCTTC
CDR3 protein: CASSRQGIANEQFF

CDR3 length: 14
V gene: TRBV6-5
J gene: TRBJ1-2
clone size: .
D gene: TRBD1
CDR3 DNA: TGTGCCAGCAGGCTAGGACAGGGACCCTATGGCTACACCTTC
CDR3 protein: CASRLGQGPYGYTF

CDR3 length: 13
V gene: TRBV19
J gene: TRBJ2-3
clone size: once
D gene: .
CDR3 DNA: TGTGCCAGTAGTATCCGGGCTACCCATACGCAGTATTTT
CDR3 protein: CASSIRATHTQYF

CDR3 length: 18
V gene: TRBV7-2
J gene: TRBJ2-6
clone size: .
D gene: TRBD1
CDR3 DNA: TGTGCCAGCAGCTTAGCAGGGGGCGGATCTCCTGGGGCCAACGTCCTGACTTTC
CDR3 protein: CASSLAGGGSPGANVLTF

CDR3 length: 15
V gene: TRBV9
J gene: TRBJ2-5
clone size: .
D gene: .
CDR3 DNA: TGTGCCAGCAGCGTAGGCGGACTAAGCCAAGAGACCCAGTACTTC
CDR3 protein: CASSVGGLSQETQYF

CDR3 length: 14
V gene: TRBV5-6
J gene: TRBJ1-1
clone size: .
D gene: TRBD1
CDR3 DNA: TGTGCCAGCAGCGGGGACAGGGGAGCCACTGAAGCTTTCTTT
CDR3 protein: CASSGDRGATEAFF

CDR3 length: 15
V gene: TRBV7-8
J gene: TRBJ1-2
clone size: .
D gene: .
CDR3 DNA: TGTGCCAGCAGCTTTTCGGGGGCTCCCGGCTATGGCTACACCTTC
CDR3 protein: CASSFSGAPGYGYTF

CDR3 length: 17
V gene: TRBV4-2
J gene: TRBJ1-2
clone size: .
D gene: .
CDR3 DNA: TGTGCCAGCAGCCAAGATTCTTTAGGAACAGGGAACTATGGCTACACCTTC
CDR3 protein: CASSQDSLGTGNYGYTF

CDR3 length: 18
V gene: TRBV25-1
J gene: TRBJ2-1
clone size: once
D gene: TRBD2
CDR3 DNA: TGTGCCAGCAGTGATTTCGGCGGGACTAGCGGGTTGTACAATGAGCAGTTCTTC
CDR3 protein: CASSDFGGTSGLYNEQFF

CDR3 length: 13
V gene: TRBV25-1
J gene: TRBJ2-7
clone size: few
D gene: .
CDR3 DNA: TGTGCCAGCAGTGGTGAGCGGTTCTACGAGCAGTACTTC
CDR3 protein: CASSGERFYEQYF

CDR3 length: 14
V gene: TRBV5-1
J gene: TRBJ1-5
clone size: .
D gene: .
CDR3 DNA: TGCGCCAGCAGCTTGGCCGGCGGGGCTCAGCCCCAGCATTTT
CDR3 protein: CASSLAGGAQPQHF

CDR3 length: 13
V gene: TRBV6-6
J gene: TRBJ1-5
clone size: .
D gene: .
CDR3 DNA: TGTGCCAGCACGACTAATAGCAATCAGCCCCAGCATTTT
CDR3 protein: CASTTNSNQPQHF

CDR3 length: 15
V gene: TRBV9
J gene: TRBJ2-5
clone size: .
D gene: TRBD1
CDR3 DNA: TGTGCCAGCAACCCACAGGGGGTCTCCCAAGAGACCCAGTACTTC
CDR3 protein: CASNPQGVSQETQYF

CDR3 length: 11
V gene: TRBV2
J gene: TRBJ1-1
clone size: .
D gene: .
CDR3 DNA: TGTGCCACCGCAATATACACTGAAGCTTTCTTT
CDR3 protein: CATAIYTEAFF

CDR3 length: 15
V gene: TRBV6-5
J gene: TRBJ1-5
clone size: .
D gene: .
CDR3 DNA: TGTGCCAGCAGACGACGCCAGGAGAGCAATCAGCCCCAGCATTTT
CDR3 protein: CASRRRQESNQPQHF

CDR3 length: 12
V gene: TRBV29-1
J gene: TRBJ1-2
clone size: few
D gene: .
CDR3 DNA: TGCAGCGCTGCCACAGGGTTGGGTGGCTACACCTTC
CDR3 protein: CSAATGLGGYTF

CDR3 length: 14
V gene: TRBV6-6
J gene: TRBJ2-7
clone size: .
D gene: TRBD1
CDR3 DNA: TGTGCCAGCAGCACAGGGGTCTACTCCTACGAGCAGTACTTC
CDR3 protein: CASSTGVYSYEQYF

CDR3 length: 15
V gene: TRBV5-6
J gene: TRBJ2-5
clone size: .
D gene: TRBD1
CDR3 DNA: TGTGCCAGTCTCGAACAGGGGCTACCGAAAGAGACCCAGTACTTC
CDR3 protein: CASLEQGLPKETQYF

CDR3 length: 15
V gene: TRBV6-5
J gene: TRBJ1-3
clone size: .
D gene: .
CDR3 DNA: TGTGCCAGCAGTTACGGACGGAACTCTGGAAACACCATATATTTT
CDR3 protein: CASSYGRNSGNTIYF

CDR3 length: 10
V gene: TRBV19
J gene: TRBJ2-3
clone size: .
D gene: .
CDR3 DNA: TGTGCCAGCGGGGGAGATACGCAGTATTTT
CDR3 protein: CASGGDTQYF

CDR3 length: 15
V gene: TRBV6-1
J gene: TRBJ1-2
clone size: .
D gene: .
CDR3 DNA: TGTGCCAGCAGTGAATATTCGGCTATAAACTATGGCTACACCTTC
CDR3 protein: CASSEYSAINYGYTF

CDR3 length: 13
V gene: TRBV6-1
J gene: TRBJ2-2
clone size: .
D gene: .
CDR3 DNA: TGTGCCAGCAGTCGAGGGCTCGGCGGGGAGCTGTTTTTT
CDR3 protein: CASSRGLGGELFF

CDR3 length: 16
V gene: TRBV7-6
J gene: TRBJ2-1
clone size: .
D gene: TRBD2
CDR3 DNA: TGTGCCAGCAGCTACACACTAGCGGGGGACTACAATGAGCAGTTCTTC
CDR3 protein: CASSYTLAGDYNEQFF

CDR3 length: 19
V gene: TRBV11-3
J gene: TRBJ2-7
clone size: .
D gene: TRBD1
CDR3 DNA: TGTGCCAGCAGCAAAAACTTTGGGACAGGGCAGGGGGATAGCTACGAGCAGTACTTC
CDR3 protein: CASSKNFGTGQGDSYEQYF

CDR3 length: 16
V gene: TRBV11-3
J gene: TRBJ2-2
clone size: .
D gene: .
CDR3 DNA: TGTGCCAGCAGCCCTCTCGGACTCCTTAACACCGGGGAGCTGTTTTTT
CDR3 protein: CASSPLGLLNTGELFF

CDR3 length: 11
V gene: TRBV6-5
J gene: TRBJ2-7
clone size: few
D gene: .
CDR3 DNA: TGTGCCAGCAGCCGGGGTAGCGAGCAGTACTTC
CDR3 protein: CASSRGSEQYF

CDR3 length: 14
V gene: TRBV19
J gene: TRBJ2-3
clone size: .
D gene: .
CDR3 DNA: TGTGCCAGTACCCAGGGGCTTAGGACAGATACGCAGTATTTT
CDR3 protein: CASTQGLRTDTQYF

CDR3 length: 14
V gene: TRBV15
J gene: TRBJ1-1
clone size: .
D gene: .
CDR3 DNA: TGTGCCACCAGCGCAGGGATACAGTCTCTGGAAGCTTTCTTT
CDR3 protein: CATSAGIQSLEAFF

CDR3 length: 13
V gene: TRBV7-2
J gene: TRBJ1-5
clone size: .
D gene: .
CDR3 DNA: TGTGCCAGCAGCCCGGTGAGGCATCAGCCCCAGCATTTT
CDR3 protein: CASSPVRHQPQHF

CDR3 length: 16
V gene: TRBV5-5
J gene: TRBJ1-5
clone size: .
D gene: .
CDR3 DNA: TGTGCCAGCAGCTGGGGGACTGGAAATAGCAATCAGCCCCAGCATTTT
CDR3 protein: CASSWGTGNSNQPQHF

CDR3 length: 16
V gene: TRBV7-8
J gene: TRBJ1-1
clone size: .
D gene: TRBD1
CDR3 DNA: TGTGCCAGCAGCCCCCGACAGGGGGCGCCGAACACTGAAGCTTTCTTT
CDR3 protein: CASSPRQGAPNTEAFF

CDR3 length: 12
V gene: TRBV2
J gene: TRBJ1-1
clone size: .
D gene: .
CDR3 DNA: TGTGCCAGCACCGTCATGAACACTGAAGCTTTCTTT
CDR3 protein: CASTVMNTEAFF

CDR3 length: 16
V gene: TRBV6-1
J gene: TRBJ2-4
clone size: few
D gene: TRBD1
CDR3 DNA: TGTGCCAGCAGTGAACGACAGGGGCTAGCCAAAAACATTCAGTACTTC
CDR3 protein: CASSERQGLAKNIQYF

CDR3 length: 15
V gene: TRBV5-1
J gene: TRBJ2-7
clone size: .
D gene: .
CDR3 DNA: TGCGCCAGCAGCTTGGGTACAATTACCGTTTACGAGCAGTACTTC
CDR3 protein: CASSLGTITVYEQYF

CDR3 length: 13
V gene: TRBV30
J gene: TRBJ1-6
clone size: .
D gene: .
CDR3 DNA: TGTGCCTGGAGGAGTAGGACCGATTCACCCCTCCACTTT
CDR3 protein: CAWRSRTDSPLHF

CDR3 length: 13
V gene: TRBV18
J gene: TRBJ2-7
clone size: .
D gene: TRBD1
CDR3 DNA: TGTGCCAGCTCCCCGACAGGGCCTGGCGAGCAGTACTTC
CDR3 protein: CASSPTGPGEQYF